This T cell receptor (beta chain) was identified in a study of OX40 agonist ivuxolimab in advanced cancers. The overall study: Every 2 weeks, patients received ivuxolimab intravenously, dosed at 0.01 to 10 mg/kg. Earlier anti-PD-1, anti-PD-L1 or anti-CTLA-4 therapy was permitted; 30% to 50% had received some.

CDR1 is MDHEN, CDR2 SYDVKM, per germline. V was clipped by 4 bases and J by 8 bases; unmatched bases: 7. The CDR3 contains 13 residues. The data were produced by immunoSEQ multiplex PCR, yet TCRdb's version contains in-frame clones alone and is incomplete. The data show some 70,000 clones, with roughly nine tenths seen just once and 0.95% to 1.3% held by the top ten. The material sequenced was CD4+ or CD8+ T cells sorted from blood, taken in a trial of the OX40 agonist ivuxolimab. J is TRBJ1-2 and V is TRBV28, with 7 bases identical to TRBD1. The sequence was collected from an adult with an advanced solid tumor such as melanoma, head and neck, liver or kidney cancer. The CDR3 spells CASSSDRSEGYTF. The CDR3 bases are TGTGCCAGCAGTTCGGACAGGTCAGAGGGCTACACCTTC.